Below are 7 T cell receptor beta chains sequenced from a single sample in a study of blood T cell repertoires in COVID-19. Profiled with immunoSEQ multiplex PCR; TCRdb holds only in-frame clones, not every one. The data hold approximately 160,000 clones, with roughly 88% observed a single time. Sequenced: peripheral blood. These TCRs come from a man between 60 and 75 years old who had recovered from COVID-19.

V gene TRBV7-3 combines with J gene TRBJ2-3; D is possibly TRBD2 (7 bases). CDR1 and CDR2 (germline): SGHTA, FQGTGA. Trimming left V 5 bases short and J 5 bases short, with 20 bases between. This CDR3 is 16 amino acids long. The CDR3 DNA sequence: TGTGCCAGCAGCCCCCGAGGGAGGGAAGGGGGAGATACGCAGTATTTT. Its translation: CASSPRGREGGDTQYF. Full variable domain (missing parts from reference TRBV7-3 and TRBJ2-3): GAGVSQTPSNKVTEKGKYVELRCDPISGHTALYWYRQSLGQGPEFLIYFQGTGAADDSGLPNDRFFAVRPEGSVSTLKIQRTERGDSAVYLCASSPRGREGGDTQYFGPGTRLTVL.

The V call is TRBV2, the J call TRBJ2-2; D is undetermined. This CDR3 is built from 15 residues. The V end was cut by 6 bases, the J end by 3 bases, with 14 bases between. Germline loops: CDR1 SNHLY, CDR2 FYNNEI. In DNA, the CDR3 is TGTGCCAGCAGAGCCATGGGCGCCGACACCGGGGAGCTGTTTTTT. Encoded protein: CASRAMGADTGELFF.

The chain recombines TRBV5-4 with TRBJ1-5; D is ambiguous. Trimming took 0 bases from V and 7 from J, leaving 14 bases between them. Germline CDR1 is SGHNT and CDR2 is YYREEE (reference sequence). CDR3 length: 15 residues. CDR3 loop: CASSLAGVTGQPQHF. CDR3 nucleotides: TGTGCCAGCAGCTTGGCCGGGGTTACGGGACAGCCCCAGCATTTT.

This rearrangement joins TRBV30 to TRBJ2-3; TRBD2 agrees at 9 bases. The length of the CDR3 is 15 residues. V shed 2 bases, J shed 1 base, and the junction held 4 bases outside the gene matches. The germline gives CDR1 GTSNPN, CDR2 SVGIG (reference sequence). CDR3 in amino acids: CAWSRASGGTDTQYF. The CDR3, as DNA: TGTGCCTGGAGTAGGGCTAGCGGGGGCACAGATACGCAGTATTTT.

The J gene is TRBJ1-6, the V gene TRBV6-5; 9 bases match TRBD1. The CDR3 loop spans 16 amino acids. V lost 4 bases and J lost 8; bases outside the gene matches: 9. Germline V CDR1 and CDR2: MNHEY, SVGAGI. This chain's CDR3 is CASSFDGGQGYSPLHF. CDR3 DNA sequence: TGTGCCAGCAGTTTCGACGGCGGACAGGGGTATTCACCCCTCCACTTT.

This clone was detected only once. The V and J genes are TRBV27 and TRBJ1-5; TRBD1 aligns across 7 bases. V lost 2 bases to trimming and J lost 2 bases; unmatched junction nucleotides: 9. Germline values: CDR1 MNHEY, CDR2 SMNVEV (reference sequence). The CDR3 is made up of 17 amino acids. CDR3 coding DNA: TGTGCCAGCAGTTTAGCGGGGACAGTGATAGGCAATCAGCCCCAGCATTTT. This gives the protein CASSLAGTVIGNQPQHF.

This clone was detected only once. The chain combines TRBV5-1 with TRBJ1-1; D not resolved. The V and J ends lost 4 bases and 0 bases respectively, with 13 bases between them. Germline assignment: CDR1 SGHRS and CDR2 YFSETQ. CDR3 size: 15 residues. The CDR3 reads CASSVSGEMNTEAFF. CDR3 DNA sequence: TGCGCCAGCAGCGTGAGTGGGGAGATGAACACTGAAGCTTTCTTT.